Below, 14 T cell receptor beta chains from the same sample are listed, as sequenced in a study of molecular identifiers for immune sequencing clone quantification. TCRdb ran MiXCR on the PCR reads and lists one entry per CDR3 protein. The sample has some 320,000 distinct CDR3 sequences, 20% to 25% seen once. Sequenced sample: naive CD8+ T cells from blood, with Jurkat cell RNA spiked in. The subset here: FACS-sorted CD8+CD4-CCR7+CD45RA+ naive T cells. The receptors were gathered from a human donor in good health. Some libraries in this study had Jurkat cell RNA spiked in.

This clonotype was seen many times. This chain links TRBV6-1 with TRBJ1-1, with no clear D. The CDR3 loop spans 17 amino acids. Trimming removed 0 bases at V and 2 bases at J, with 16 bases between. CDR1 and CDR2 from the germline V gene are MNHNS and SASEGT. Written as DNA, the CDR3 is TGTGCCAGCAGTGAAGCGCCCGCTTGGCAGCTTAACACTGAAGCTTTCTTT. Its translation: CASSEAPAWQLNTEAFF.

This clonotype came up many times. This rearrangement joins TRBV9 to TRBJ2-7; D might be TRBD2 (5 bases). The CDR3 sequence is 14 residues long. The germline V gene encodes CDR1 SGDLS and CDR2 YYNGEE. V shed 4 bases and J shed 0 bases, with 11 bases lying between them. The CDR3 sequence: CASSPDGLSYEQYF. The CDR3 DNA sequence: TGTGCCAGCAGCCCGGACGGACTCTCCTACGAGCAGTACTTC.

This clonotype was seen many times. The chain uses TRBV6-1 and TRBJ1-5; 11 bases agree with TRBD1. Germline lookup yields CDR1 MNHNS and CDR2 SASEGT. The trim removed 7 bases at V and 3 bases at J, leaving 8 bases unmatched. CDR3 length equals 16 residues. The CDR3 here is CASNDGQGAYNQPQHF. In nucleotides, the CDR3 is TGTGCCAGCAATGACGGACAGGGGGCATACAATCAGCCCCAGCATTTT.

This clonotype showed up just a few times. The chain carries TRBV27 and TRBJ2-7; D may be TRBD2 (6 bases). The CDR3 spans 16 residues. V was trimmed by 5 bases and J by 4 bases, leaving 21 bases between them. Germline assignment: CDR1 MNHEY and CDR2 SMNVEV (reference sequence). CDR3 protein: CASSLTRDSFRYEQYF. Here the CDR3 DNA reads TGTGCCAGCAGTCTGACCCGGGACTCGTTTCGGTACGAGCAGTACTTC.

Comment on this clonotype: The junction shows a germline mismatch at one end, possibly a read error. CDR3 amino acids: CSARAEGGGSQETQHF. CDR3 DNA sequence: TGCAGTGCTAGAGCCGAGGGCGGGGGATCACAAGAGACCCAGCACTTC. The chain joins TRBV20-1 to TRBJ2-5, with 7 bases fitting TRBD2. Germline V gives CDR1 DFQATT, CDR2 SNEGSKA (reference sequence). This CDR3 region has 16 residues.

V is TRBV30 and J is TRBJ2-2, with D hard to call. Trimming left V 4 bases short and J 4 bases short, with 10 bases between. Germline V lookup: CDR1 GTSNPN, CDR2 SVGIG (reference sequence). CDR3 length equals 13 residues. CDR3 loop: CAWNLLPTGELFF. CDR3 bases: TGTGCCTGGAACCTTCTCCCCACCGGGGAGCTGTTTTTT.

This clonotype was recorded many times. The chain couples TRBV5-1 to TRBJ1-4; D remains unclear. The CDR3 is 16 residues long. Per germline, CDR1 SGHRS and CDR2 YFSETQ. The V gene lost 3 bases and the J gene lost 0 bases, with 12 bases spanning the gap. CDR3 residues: CASSSEHITTNEKLFF. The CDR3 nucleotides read TGCGCCAGCAGCTCGGAACACATTACAACTAATGAAAAACTGTTTTTT.

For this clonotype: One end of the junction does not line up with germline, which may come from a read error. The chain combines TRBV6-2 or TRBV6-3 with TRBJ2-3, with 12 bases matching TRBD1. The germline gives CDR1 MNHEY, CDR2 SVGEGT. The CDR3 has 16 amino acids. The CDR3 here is CASSRIGTGGADTLYF. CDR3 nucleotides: TGTGCCAGCAGTCGAATCGGGACAGGGGGCGCAGATACGCTGTATTTT.

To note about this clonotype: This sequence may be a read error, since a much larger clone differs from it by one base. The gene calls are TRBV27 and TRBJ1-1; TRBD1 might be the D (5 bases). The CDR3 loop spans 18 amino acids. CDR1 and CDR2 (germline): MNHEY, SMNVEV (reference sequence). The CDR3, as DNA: TGTGCCAGCAGTTCTTATTGGGCCACGGATGGGGCGAACACTGAATCTTTCTTT. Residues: CASSSYWATDGANTESFF.

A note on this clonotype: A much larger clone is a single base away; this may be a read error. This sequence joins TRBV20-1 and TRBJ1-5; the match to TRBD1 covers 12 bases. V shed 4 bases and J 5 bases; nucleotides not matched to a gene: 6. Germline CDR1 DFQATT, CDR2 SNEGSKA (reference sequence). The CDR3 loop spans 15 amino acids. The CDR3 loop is CSATLGTGGDQPQHF. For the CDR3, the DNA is TGCAGTGCTACACTAGGGACAGGGGGCGATCAGCCCCAGCATTTT.

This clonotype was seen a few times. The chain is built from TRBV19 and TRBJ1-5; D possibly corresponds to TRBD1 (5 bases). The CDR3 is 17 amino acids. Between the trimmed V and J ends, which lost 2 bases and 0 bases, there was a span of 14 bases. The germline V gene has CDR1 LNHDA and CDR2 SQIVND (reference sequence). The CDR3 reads CASSISGGPYSNQPQHF. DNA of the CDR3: TGTGCCAGTAGTATATCTGGGGGACCTTATAGCAATCAGCCCCAGCATTTT.

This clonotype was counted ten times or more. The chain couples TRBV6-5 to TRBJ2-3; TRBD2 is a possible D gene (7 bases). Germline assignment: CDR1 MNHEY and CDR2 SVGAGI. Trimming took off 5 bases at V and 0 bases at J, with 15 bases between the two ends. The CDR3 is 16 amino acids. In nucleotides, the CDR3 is TGTGCCAGCAGTCCCTGGAAGGGGGGGAGCACAGATACGCAGTATTTT. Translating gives CASSPWKGGSTDTQYF.

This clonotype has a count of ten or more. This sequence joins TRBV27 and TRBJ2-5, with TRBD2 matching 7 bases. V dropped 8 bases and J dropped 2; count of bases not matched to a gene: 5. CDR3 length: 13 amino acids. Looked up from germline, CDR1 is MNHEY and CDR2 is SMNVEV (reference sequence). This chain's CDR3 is CASLGSGQETQYF. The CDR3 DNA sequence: TGTGCCAGCTTAGGTAGCGGGCAAGAGACCCAGTACTTC.

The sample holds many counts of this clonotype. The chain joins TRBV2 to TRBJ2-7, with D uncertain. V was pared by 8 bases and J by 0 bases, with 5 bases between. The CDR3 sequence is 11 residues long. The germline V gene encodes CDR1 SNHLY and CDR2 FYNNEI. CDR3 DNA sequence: TGTGCCAGCTTTACCTCCTACGAGCAGTACTTC. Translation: CASFTSYEQYF.